Presented here are 32 T cell receptor beta chains from one specimen sequenced in a study of spatial heterogeneity in lung cancer. Each CDR3 protein gets one entry after TCRdb re-called the 5' RACE reads with MiXCR. Of 4,000 or so distinct CDR3 sequences listed, roughly 25% were seen once; the top ten hold approximately 5.9%. This sample's time point: blood at routine non-recurrence follow-up after resection. The material sequenced was PBMCs, taken at follow-up. These receptors originate from a male donor with early-stage non-small cell lung cancer.

The chain joins TRBV2 to TRBJ2-3; 9 bases are a match to TRBD1. With 4 bases clipped from V and 4 bases from J, the junction kept 3 bases outside the gene matches. The CDR3 extends over 14 amino acids. CDR1 and CDR2 (germline): SNHLY, FYNNEI. The CDR3: CASSGDRAADTQYF. The DNA for the CDR3 is TGTGCCAGCAGTGGGGACAGGGCCGCAGATACGCAGTATTTT.

This clonotype was picked up a small number of times. V is TRBV4-1 and J is TRBJ2-6, with D unclear. The length of the CDR3 is 18 residues. The V gene's germline CDR1 is MGHRA and CDR2 YSYEKL. V dropped 0 bases and J dropped 0 bases, with 12 bases sitting between them. CDR3 in DNA: TGCGCCAGCAGCCAAGATCGGCGGCGGCTCTCTGGGGCCAACGTCCTGACTTTC. This codes for CASSQDRRRLSGANVLTF.

This clonotype is large by share. The J gene is TRBJ2-4, the V gene TRBV12-3 or TRBV12-4; no reliable D call. This CDR3 is 15 amino acids long. The germline V and J ends were trimmed by 2 bases and 0 bases, with 8 bases remaining between them. The CDR3 DNA reads as TGTGCCAGCAGTTTAAATTCCGGAGCCAAAAACATTCAGTACTTC. This codes for CASSLNSGAKNIQYF.

Within the sample, this clonotype is medium-sized (0.01 to 0.1%). This chain links TRBV5-1 with TRBJ2-2, with D unclear. CDR1 is SGHRS and CDR2 is YFSETQ in the germline V gene. The CDR3 is 11 amino acids. The V end was cut by 4 bases, the J end by 6 bases, with 4 bases between. CDR3 amino acids: CASSTAGELFF. The CDR3 nucleotides read TGCGCCAGCAGCACAGCCGGGGAGCTGTTTTTT. Combining the CDR3 with reference TRBV5-1 and TRBJ2-2 gives the whole variable domain KAGVTQTPRYLIKTRGQQVTLSCSPISGHRSVSWYQQTPGQGLQFLFEYFSETQRNKGNFPGRFSGRQFSNSRSEMNVSTLELGDSALYLCASSTAGELFFGEGSRLTVL.

This clonotype was recorded at least ten times. The V and J genes are TRBV29-1 and TRBJ2-7, with 10 bases fitting TRBD2. The CDR3 is 15 amino acids. V was pared by 0 bases and J by 2 bases, with 4 bases of the junction left unmatched. CDR1 and CDR2 from the germline V gene are SQVTM and ANQGSEA. The CDR3: CSVEDQAGGPYEQYF. CDR3 coding DNA: TGCAGCGTTGAAGATCAAGCGGGAGGGCCCTACGAGCAGTACTTC.

In its sample, this clonotype ranks as medium-sized. This chain joins TRBV7-2 and TRBJ2-7; TRBD2 aligns across 8 bases. The CDR3 sequence is 15 residues long. Germline-derived CDR1 and CDR2 are SGHTA and FQGNSA. The J segment lost 5 bases and the V segment lost 8 bases, leaving 14 bases of the junction unmatched. The CDR3 DNA reads as TGTGCCAGCTTAGAGAGTCAAGCGGGAGACCACGAGCAGTACTTC. Residues: CASLESQAGDHEQYF.

The genes are TRBV18 and TRBJ1-2; no firm D call. Trimming took 1 base from V and 4 from J, leaving 16 bases between them. Germline CDR1 and CDR2: KGHSH and LQKENI. This CDR3 is built from 16 residues. Here the CDR3 reads CASSPQGGRNLYGYTF. The CDR3 DNA reads TGTGCCAGCTCACCACAGGGTGGGAGAAACCTCTATGGCTACACCTTC.

The rearrangement joins TRBV10-2 to TRBJ2-1; possibly TRBD1 for D (5 bases). Germline values: CDR1 WSHSY, CDR2 SAAADI. The V gene lost 7 bases and the J gene lost 9 bases, with 19 bases spanning the gap. This CDR3 spans 14 amino acids. CDR3 amino acids: CASTRQFPEGEQFF. CDR3 DNA sequence: TGCGCCAGCACCAGACAGTTCCCGGAAGGTGAGCAGTTCTTC.

The rearrangement uses TRBV20-1 and TRBJ2-1, with TRBD1 as a possible D gene (6 bases). CDR1 is DFQATT and CDR2 is SNEGSKA in the germline V gene (reference sequence). The CDR3 loop spans 16 amino acids. Trimming stripped 5 bases from V and 0 bases from J, with 17 bases between. CDR3 loop: CSAGVTGTPSYNEQFF. CDR3 in DNA: TGCAGTGCTGGGGTAACCGGGACACCCTCCTACAATGAGCAGTTCTTC.

V usage is TRBV6-2 or TRBV6-3 and J usage is TRBJ2-7, with D possibly being TRBD1 (6 bases). With 5 bases removed from V and 1 base from J, the gap between germline ends came to 12 bases. The CDR3 extends over 14 amino acids. Germline-derived CDR1 and CDR2 are MNHEY and SVGEGT. CDR3 residues: CASSPQGVSYEQYF. As DNA, the CDR3 is TGTGCCAGCAGTCCACAGGGAGTTTCCTACGAGCAGTACTTC.

This rearrangement joins TRBV20-1 to TRBJ2-7, with D tentatively TRBD2 (7 bases). The CDR3 totals 16 residues. Germline-derived CDR1 and CDR2 are DFQATT and SNEGSKA (reference sequence). The CDR3 DNA reads TGCGGACGAGGGGGGGGAATTAGAACCCTCTCCTACGAGCAGTACTTC. Protein product: CGRGGGIRTLSYEQYF.

By share of the sample, this clonotype is medium-sized. The genes are TRBV7-9 and TRBJ2-1, with 9 bases aligning to TRBD2. CDR1 and CDR2 from the germline V gene are SEHNR and FQNEAQ (reference sequence). The J segment lost 5 bases and the V segment lost 5 bases, leaving 7 bases of the junction unmatched. CDR3 length: 15 residues. The CDR3 is CASSQNLAGHNEQFF. The DNA of the CDR3 is TGTGCCAGCAGCCAGAACCTAGCGGGGCACAATGAGCAGTTCTTC.

This chain uses TRBV7-8 with TRBJ2-1, with 10 bases identical to TRBD2. CDR1 and CDR2 (germline): SGHVS, FQNEAQ. With 5 bases clipped from V and 4 bases from J, the junction kept 8 bases outside the gene matches. The CDR3 is 16 amino acids. The CDR3 protein is CASSLRAGGRYNEQFF. As DNA, the CDR3 is TGTGCCAGCAGCCTCAGAGCGGGAGGGCGGTACAATGAGCAGTTCTTC.

This clonotype was seen many times. In DNA, the CDR3 is TGTGCCAGCAGTTTCTGGGGGCGGGGGAACACTGAAGCTTTCTTT. Translation gives CASSFWGRGNTEAFF. This sequence joins TRBV27 and TRBJ1-1, with a tentative D call TRBD1 (6 bases). V lost 3 bases to trimming and J lost 1 base, with 12 bases between them. In germline, CDR1 is MNHEY, CDR2 SMNVEV (reference sequence). This CDR3 has 15 amino acids.

In its sample, this clonotype is medium-sized (0.01 to 0.1%). V gene TRBV28 combines with J gene TRBJ2-7; TRBD2 aligns across 8 bases. Germline V CDR1 and CDR2: MDHEN, SYDVKM. After removal of 5 bases from V and 3 bases from J, the junction contained 12 bases not matched to a gene. The CDR3 is made up of 16 amino acids. Here the CDR3 reads CASSRPRGGAVYEQYF. CDR3 nucleotide sequence: TGTGCCAGCAGTCGTCCCCGGGGGGGGGCGGTCTACGAGCAGTACTTC.

The chain has TRBV11-2 and TRBJ2-1; a possible D gene is TRBD1 (6 bases). V shed 4 bases and J shed 0 bases, with 16 bases lying between them. The germline V gene has CDR1 SGHAT and CDR2 FQNNGV. This CDR3 has 17 amino acids. The DNA of the CDR3 is TGTGCCAGCAGCTCACAGGGTCTTACTTTCTCCTACAATGAGCAGTTCTTC. It encodes CASSSQGLTFSYNEQFF.

This clonotype was found a few times. The J gene is TRBJ1-1, the V gene TRBV12-3 or TRBV12-4; tentative D call: TRBD1 (6 bases). Trimming cost V 2 bases and J 4 bases, with 11 bases left between them. This CDR3 contains 14 residues. Here the CDR3 reads CASSLRGGVTEAFF. In nucleotides, the CDR3 is TGTGCCAGCAGTTTAAGAGGGGGGGTCACTGAAGCTTTCTTT.

This clonotype was found a few times. The J gene is TRBJ2-7, the V gene TRBV29-1; D may correspond to TRBD1 or TRBD2 (5 bases each). The V gene's germline CDR1 is SQVTM and CDR2 ANQGSEA. There are 12 residues in the CDR3. Trimming stripped 8 bases from V and 6 bases from J, with 17 bases between. CDR3 in amino acids: CSFFGSGTEQYF. CDR3 nucleotides: TGCAGCTTTTTCGGGTCAGGGACCGAGCAGTACTTC.

Judged by abundance, this clonotype is medium-sized. The gene calls are TRBV7-8 and TRBJ2-2; D call uncertain. V was clipped by 6 bases and J by 0 bases, with 8 bases between them. CDR3 size: 14 residues. Germline V gene sequence: CDR1 SGHVS, CDR2 FQNEAQ. CDR3: CASSFGANTGELFF. DNA of the CDR3: TGTGCCAGCAGTTTTGGCGCGAACACCGGGGAGCTGTTTTTT.

This clonotype was recorded many times. This chain connects TRBV20-1 to TRBJ1-3; tentatively, D is TRBD1 (6 bases). The CDR3 has 15 residues. V was cut by 2 bases and J by 2 bases, with 13 bases left in between. Germline CDR1 is DFQATT and CDR2 is SNEGSKA (reference sequence). CDR3 amino acids: CSARPPDRAGNTIYF. CDR3 sequence (DNA): TGCAGTGCTAGACCCCCGGACAGAGCTGGAAACACCATATATTTT.

This clonotype is termed medium-sized. The chain employs TRBV12-3 or TRBV12-4 and TRBJ2-1, with unresolved D. The CDR3 runs 12 residues. The germline V and J ends were trimmed by 7 bases and 6 bases, with 10 bases remaining between them. In DNA, the CDR3 is TGTGCCAGCACCATAACAGTCAATGAGCAGTTCTTC. Translation: CASTITVNEQFF.

The sample holds many counts of this clonotype. This CDR3 is CASSFRGAKNIQYF. CDR3 in DNA: TGTGCCAGCAGTTTTAGAGGGGCCAAAAACATTCAGTACTTC. The chain uses TRBV28 and TRBJ2-4; D perhaps matches TRBD2 (5 bases). Germline lookup yields CDR1 MDHEN and CDR2 SYDVKM. Deletions cut 3 bases from V and 1 base from J, with 7 bases between. The CDR3 loop spans 14 amino acids.

By frequency in the sample, this clonotype is medium-sized. J is TRBJ2-5 and V is TRBV28; D is perhaps TRBD2 (5 bases). The CDR3 runs 11 residues. The V gene's germline CDR1 is MDHEN and CDR2 SYDVKM. With 5 bases removed from V and 5 bases from J, the gap between germline ends came to 6 bases. The CDR3 here is CASSTGETQYF. For the CDR3, the DNA is TGTGCCAGCAGTACGGGGGAGACCCAGTACTTC.

J is TRBJ2-5 and V is TRBV5-1; a weak D match, TRBD2 (6 bases). Germline V lookup: CDR1 SGHRS, CDR2 YFSETQ. The CDR3 spans 16 residues. The V end lost 5 bases, the J end lost 4 bases, and 21 bases lay between the germline ends. The CDR3 DNA is TGCGCCAGCAGGCAAACCGGGAGTAGGAAGTTAGAGACCCAGTACTTC. It encodes CASRQTGSRKLETQYF.

The gene calls are TRBV28 and TRBJ2-2, with no clear D. In germline, CDR1 is MDHEN, CDR2 SYDVKM. The CDR3 loop spans 12 amino acids. The V and J ends lost 3 bases and 7 bases respectively, with 6 bases between them. This chain's CDR3 is CASSLSRGELFF. In DNA form, the CDR3 reads TGTGCCAGCAGTTTGTCACGCGGGGAGCTGTTTTTT.

This clonotype has a handful of counts. The V gene is TRBV28, the J gene TRBJ2-5; D is undetermined. Deletions cut 7 bases from V and 0 bases from J, with 12 bases between. The CDR3 covers 14 residues. Germline CDR1 is MDHEN and CDR2 is SYDVKM. CDR3 residues: CASNPTVYQETQYF. The CDR3 bases are TGTGCCAGCAACCCAACAGTATACCAAGAGACCCAGTACTTC. Full variable domain (rest looked up from reference TRBV28 and TRBJ2-5): DVKVTQSSRYLVKRTGEKVFLECVQDMDHENMFWYRQDPGLGLRLIYFSYDVKMKEKGDIPEGYSVSREKKERFSLILESASTNQTSMYLCASNPTVYQETQYFGPGTRLLVL.

Relative to its sample, this clonotype is medium-sized. This chain joins TRBV14 and TRBJ2-7; tentative D call: TRBD1 (6 bases). This CDR3 contains 14 residues. Germline V lookup: CDR1 SGHDN, CDR2 FVKESK. Trimming took off 1 base at V and 5 bases at J, with 12 bases between the two ends. The chain's CDR3 is CASSQGQAPHEQYF. The CDR3 DNA follows: TGTGCCAGCAGCCAAGGACAGGCCCCCCACGAGCAGTACTTC.

This clonotype showed up many times. The chain uses TRBV20-1 and TRBJ2-1; the match to TRBD2 covers 8 bases. CDR1 and CDR2 from the germline V gene are DFQATT and SNEGSKA (reference sequence). V was pared by 6 bases and J by 2 bases, with 9 bases of the junction left unmatched. The CDR3 runs to 15 residues. CDR3 DNA sequence: TGCAGTGCACCGCCGGGACTAGGGCCCTACAATGAGCAGTTCTTC. Translation: CSAPPGLGPYNEQFF.

The chain combines TRBV6-5 with TRBJ1-6, with TRBD1 matching 7 bases. The V segment lost 4 bases and the J segment 14 bases; nucleotides outside the gene matches: 8. Germline values: CDR1 MNHEY, CDR2 SVGAGI. The CDR3 covers 13 residues. Here the CDR3 reads CASSFDRDSTLHF. In DNA form, the CDR3 reads TGTGCCAGCAGTTTCGACAGGGATTCTACCCTCCACTTT.

In its sample, this clonotype is medium-sized. The V call is TRBV5-1, the J call TRBJ2-1; 11 bases are a match to TRBD1. The J segment lost 4 bases and the V segment lost 5 bases, leaving 11 bases of the junction unmatched. The length of the CDR3 is 17 residues. Germline lookup yields CDR1 SGHRS and CDR2 YFSETQ. DNA for the CDR3: TGCGCCAGCAGGGACGGACAGGGGGCAGACCTGTACAATGAGCAGTTCTTC. Translation: CASRDGQGADLYNEQFF.

This clonotype was picked up a small number of times. The chain has TRBV20-1 and TRBJ2-5; unclear D gene. This CDR3 has 13 amino acids. V was pared by 6 bases and J by 5 bases, with 16 bases between. CDR1 and CDR2 (germline): DFQATT, SNEGSKA (reference sequence). The CDR3 DNA follows: TGCAGTGCGGATAAGGGCGTAAGGGAGACCCAGTACTTC. Amino acid sequence: CSADKGVRETQYF.

By sample fraction, this clonotype is medium-sized (0.01 to 0.1%). The rearrangement links TRBV28 to TRBJ1-5; unclear D gene. The CDR3 consists of 15 residues. Germline loops: CDR1 MDHEN, CDR2 SYDVKM. V lost 1 base to trimming and J lost 5 bases, with 12 bases between them. The CDR3 loop is CASSLLQVGYQPQHF. CDR3 sequence (DNA): TGTGCCAGCAGTTTATTGCAGGTTGGATATCAGCCCCAGCATTTT.